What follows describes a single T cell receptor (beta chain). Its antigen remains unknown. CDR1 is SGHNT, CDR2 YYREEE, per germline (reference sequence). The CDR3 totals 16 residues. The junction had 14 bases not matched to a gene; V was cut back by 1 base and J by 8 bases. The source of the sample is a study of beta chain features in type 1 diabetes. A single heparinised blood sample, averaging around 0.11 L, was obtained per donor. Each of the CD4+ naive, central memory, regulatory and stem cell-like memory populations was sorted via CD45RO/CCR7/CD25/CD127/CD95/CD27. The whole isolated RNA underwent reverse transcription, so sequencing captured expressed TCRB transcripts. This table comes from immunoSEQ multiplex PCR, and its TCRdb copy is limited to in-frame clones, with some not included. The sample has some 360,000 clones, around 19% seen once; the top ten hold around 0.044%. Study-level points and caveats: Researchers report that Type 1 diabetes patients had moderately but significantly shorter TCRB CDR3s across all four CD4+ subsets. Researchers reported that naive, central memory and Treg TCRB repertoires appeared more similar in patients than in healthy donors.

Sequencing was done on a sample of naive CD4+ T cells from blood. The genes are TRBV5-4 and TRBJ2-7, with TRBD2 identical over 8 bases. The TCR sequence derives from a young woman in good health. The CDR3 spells CASSLRLAGDLDQQYF. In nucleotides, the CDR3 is TGTGCCAGCAGCTTGAGGCTAGCGGGCGACCTAGACCAGCAGTACTTC.